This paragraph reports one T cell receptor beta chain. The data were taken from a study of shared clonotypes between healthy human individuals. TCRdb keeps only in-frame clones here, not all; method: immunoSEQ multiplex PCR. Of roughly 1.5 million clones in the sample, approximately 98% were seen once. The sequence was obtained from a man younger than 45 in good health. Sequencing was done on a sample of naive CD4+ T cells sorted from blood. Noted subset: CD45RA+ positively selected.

CDR3 sequence: CASSPPTSLAGGAYEQYF. In nucleotides, the CDR3 is TGTGCCAGCTCACCACCGACGAGTCTAGCGGGAGGGGCCTACGAGCAGTACTTC. The rearrangement uses TRBV18 and TRBJ2-7, with TRBD2 matching 12 bases. After removal of 0 bases from V and 2 bases from J, the junction contained 8 bases not matched to a gene. The germline gives CDR1 KGHSH, CDR2 LQKENI. This CDR3 has 18 amino acids.